The rows below give T cell receptor beta chains drawn from one sample of a study of CD8 T cells in Susac syndrome. TCRdb analysed the immunoSEQ multiplex PCR reads with MiXCR anew, one entry per CDR3 protein. In the table there are about 150,000 distinct CDR3 sequences, around 96% of which are singletons. The sequenced sample consisted of CD8+ T cells from PBMCs. The receptors stem from a human donor with multiple sclerosis. CDR3s leave out the opening cysteine and the closing phenylalanine or tryptophan. The order of the fields is V gene, J gene, CDR3 length, CDR3 protein.

>TRBV27|TRBJ1-1|13
ASSSLGTGNTEAF
>TRBV9|TRBJ1-2|13
ASSKGDTANYGYT
>TRBV20-1|TRBJ1-1|12
SALPLWGNTEAF
>TRBV3-1|TRBJ2-7|14
ASGPRGSPSYYEQY
>TRBV5-1|TRBJ2-7|15
ASSLAAGQSFSYEQY
>TRBV27|TRBJ2-1|13
ASRTLAGLTNEQF
>TRBV7-9|TRBJ1-1|10
ASSRAFTEAF
>TRBV9|TRBJ1-2|11
ASSVAENYGYT
>TRBV19|TRBJ2-7|13
ASSIGGAPGNEQY
>TRBV20-1|TRBJ1-2|14
SARDLTEGYNYGYT
>TRBV15|TRBJ1-1|12
ATKETDEVPEAF
>TRBV7-8|TRBJ1-1|14
ASSLLAGEGDTEAF
>TRBV4-1|TRBJ2-3|13
ASSQDSRVADTQY
>TRBV20-1|TRBJ2-3|14
SAQGVGSKFTDTQY
>TRBV27|TRBJ2-7|14
ASSLSQGHYAYEQY
>TRBV9|TRBJ1-2|10
ASTGLGAGYT
>TRBV7-6|TRBJ2-1|13
ASSLRGTGENEQF
>TRBV14|TRBJ1-2|11
ASSLGAGDGYT
>TRBV5-6|TRBJ2-7|10
ASSFSGTEQY
>TRBV20-1|TRBJ2-7|14
SAPSLTRGVPYEQY
>TRBV4-1|TRBJ1-6|13
ASSLVTGANSPLH
>TRBV30|TRBJ1-1|11
AWSKTLNTEAF
>TRBV25-1|TRBJ1-2|12
ASSEEGGKEGYT
>TRBV29-1|TRBJ2-2|11
SVERGWTGELF
>TRBV7-8|TRBJ2-1|13
ASSLDSSLYNEQF
>TRBV9|TRBJ1-6|15
ASSEGGSLSYNSPLH
>TRBV5-1|TRBJ2-7|13
ASSLGDSASYEQY
>TRBV4-3|TRBJ2-1|14
ASSQDPRGGYNEQF
>TRBV5-4|TRBJ2-7|10
ASSIRGYEQY
>TRBV4-1|TRBJ2-2|15
ASSQELGVTNTGELF
>TRBV29-1|TRBJ1-2|10
SVVGQAYGYT
>TRBV20-1|TRBJ1-1|9
SAARVTEAF
>TRBV4-1|TRBJ2-3|11
ASSQDIADTQY
>TRBV3-1|TRBJ2-7|13
ASSPRDYPSYEQY
>TRBV27|TRBJ2-1|11
ASSLAGNNEQF
>TRBV5-1|TRBJ1-4|10
ASSSPDEKLF
>TRBV3-1|TRBJ2-7|16
ASSQDSYRDRFSYEQY
>TRBV7-3|TRBJ1-1|11
ASSSSGPQQAF
>TRBV7-9|TRBJ2-1|12
ASSPQGGYNEQF
>TRBV3-1|TRBJ2-7|13
ASSQGPNRGYEQY
>TRBV15|TRBJ2-7|13
ATSRSQGVDYEQY
>TRBV7-2|TRBJ2-7|16
ASSSTSAGGKKSYEQY
>TRBV4-1|TRBJ2-2|13
ASSQARLNTGELF
>TRBV27|TRBJ1-1|16
ASSQGQGAGWGNVAAF
>TRBV13|TRBJ2-2|13
ASSPRGAGTGELF
>TRBV6-1|TRBJ1-1|13
ASRAYKSMNTEAF
>TRBV29-1|TRBJ2-1|14
SVEGLLAGGYNEQF
>TRBV9|TRBJ1-5|12
ASSPNRADQPQH
>TRBV7-8|TRBJ1-3|12
ASTGFTGGNTIY
>TRBV20-1|TRBJ2-7|12
SAIRQSDAYEQY
>TRBV12-3/TRBV12-4|TRBJ2-5|12
ASSINDPQETQY
>TRBV27|TRBJ1-6|13
ASSFGQGAHSPLH
>TRBV6-2/TRBV6-3|TRBJ1-1|12
ASRSDWSDNEAF
>TRBV19|TRBJ2-5|14
ASSSGLAGVQETQY
>TRBV20-1|TRBJ1-2|8
SAWGNGYT
>TRBV27|TRBJ1-5|12
ASSIQGSGQPQH